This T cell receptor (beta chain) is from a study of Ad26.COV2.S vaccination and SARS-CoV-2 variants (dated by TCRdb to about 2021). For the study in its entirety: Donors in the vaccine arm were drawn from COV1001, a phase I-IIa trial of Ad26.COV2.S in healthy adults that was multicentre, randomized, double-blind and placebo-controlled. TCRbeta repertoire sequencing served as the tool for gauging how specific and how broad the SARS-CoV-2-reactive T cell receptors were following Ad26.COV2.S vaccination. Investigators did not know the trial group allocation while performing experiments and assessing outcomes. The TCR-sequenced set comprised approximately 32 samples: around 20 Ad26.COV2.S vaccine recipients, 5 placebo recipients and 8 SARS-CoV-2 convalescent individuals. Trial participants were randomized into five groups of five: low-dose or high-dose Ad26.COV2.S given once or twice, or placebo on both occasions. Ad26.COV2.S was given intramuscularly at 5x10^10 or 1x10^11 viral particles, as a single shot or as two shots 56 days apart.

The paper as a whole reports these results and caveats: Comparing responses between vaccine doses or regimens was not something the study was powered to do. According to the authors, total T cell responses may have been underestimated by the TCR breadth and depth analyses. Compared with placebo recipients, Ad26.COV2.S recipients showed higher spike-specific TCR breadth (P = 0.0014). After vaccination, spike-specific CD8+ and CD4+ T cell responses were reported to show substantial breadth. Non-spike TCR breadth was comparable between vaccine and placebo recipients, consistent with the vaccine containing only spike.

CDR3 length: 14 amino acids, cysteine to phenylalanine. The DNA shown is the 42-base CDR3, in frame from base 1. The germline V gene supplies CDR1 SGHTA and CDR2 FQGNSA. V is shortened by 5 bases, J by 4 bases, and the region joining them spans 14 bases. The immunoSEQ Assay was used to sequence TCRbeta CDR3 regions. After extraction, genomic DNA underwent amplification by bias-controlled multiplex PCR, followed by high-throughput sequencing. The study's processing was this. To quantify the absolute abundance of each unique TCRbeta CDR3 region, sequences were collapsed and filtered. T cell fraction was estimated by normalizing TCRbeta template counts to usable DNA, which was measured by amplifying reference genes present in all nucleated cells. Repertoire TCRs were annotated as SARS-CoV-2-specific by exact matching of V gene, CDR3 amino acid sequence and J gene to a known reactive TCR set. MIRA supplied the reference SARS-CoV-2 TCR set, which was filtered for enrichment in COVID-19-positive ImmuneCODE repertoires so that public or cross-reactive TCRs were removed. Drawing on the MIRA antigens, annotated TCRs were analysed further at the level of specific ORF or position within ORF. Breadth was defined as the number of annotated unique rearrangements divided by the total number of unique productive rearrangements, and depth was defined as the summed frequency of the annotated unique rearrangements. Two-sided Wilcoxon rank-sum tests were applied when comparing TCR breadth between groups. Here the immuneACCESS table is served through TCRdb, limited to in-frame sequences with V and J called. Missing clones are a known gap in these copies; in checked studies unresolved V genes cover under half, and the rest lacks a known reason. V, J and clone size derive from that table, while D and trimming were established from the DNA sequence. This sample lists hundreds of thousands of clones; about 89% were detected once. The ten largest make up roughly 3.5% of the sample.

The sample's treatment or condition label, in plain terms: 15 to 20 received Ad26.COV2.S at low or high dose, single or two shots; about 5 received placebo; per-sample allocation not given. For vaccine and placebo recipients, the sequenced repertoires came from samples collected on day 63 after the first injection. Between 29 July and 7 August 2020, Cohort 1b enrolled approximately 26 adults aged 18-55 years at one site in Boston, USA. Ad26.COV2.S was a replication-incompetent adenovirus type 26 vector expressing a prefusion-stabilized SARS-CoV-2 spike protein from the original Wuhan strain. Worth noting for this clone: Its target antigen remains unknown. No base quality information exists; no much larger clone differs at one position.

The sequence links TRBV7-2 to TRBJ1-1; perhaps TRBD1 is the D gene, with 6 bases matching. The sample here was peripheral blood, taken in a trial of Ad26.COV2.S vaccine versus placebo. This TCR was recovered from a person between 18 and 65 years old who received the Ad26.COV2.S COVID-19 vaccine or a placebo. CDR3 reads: CASSPGGQTTEAFF. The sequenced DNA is TGTGCCAGCAGCCCGGGGGGGCAAACCACTGAAGCTTTCTTT.